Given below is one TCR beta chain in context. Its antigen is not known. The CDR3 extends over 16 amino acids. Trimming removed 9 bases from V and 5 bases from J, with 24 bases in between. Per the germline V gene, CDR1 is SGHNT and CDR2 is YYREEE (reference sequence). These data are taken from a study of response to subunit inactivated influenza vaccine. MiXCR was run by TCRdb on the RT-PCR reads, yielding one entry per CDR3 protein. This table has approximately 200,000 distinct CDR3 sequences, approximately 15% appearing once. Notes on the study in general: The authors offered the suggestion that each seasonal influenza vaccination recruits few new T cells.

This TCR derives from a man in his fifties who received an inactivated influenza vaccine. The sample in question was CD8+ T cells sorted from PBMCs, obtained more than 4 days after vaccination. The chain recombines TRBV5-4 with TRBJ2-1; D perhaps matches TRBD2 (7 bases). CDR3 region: CATSGGGHRKNNEQFF. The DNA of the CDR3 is TGTGCCACCAGTGGGGGGGGGCACCGAAAAAACAATGAGCAGTTCTTC.